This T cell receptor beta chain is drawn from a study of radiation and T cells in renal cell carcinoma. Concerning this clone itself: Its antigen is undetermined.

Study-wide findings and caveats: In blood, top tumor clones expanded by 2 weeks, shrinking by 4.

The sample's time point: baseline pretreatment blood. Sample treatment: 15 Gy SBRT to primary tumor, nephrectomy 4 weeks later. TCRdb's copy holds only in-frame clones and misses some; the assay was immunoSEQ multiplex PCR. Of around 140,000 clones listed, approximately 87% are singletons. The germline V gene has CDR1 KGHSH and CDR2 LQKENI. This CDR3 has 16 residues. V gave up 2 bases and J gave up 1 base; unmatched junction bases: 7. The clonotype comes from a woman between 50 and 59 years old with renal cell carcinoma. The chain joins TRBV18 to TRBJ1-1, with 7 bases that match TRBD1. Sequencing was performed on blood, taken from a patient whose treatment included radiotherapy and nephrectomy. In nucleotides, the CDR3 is TGTGCCAGCTCACCATTCGAAACAGGGGCGAACACTGAAGCTTTCTTT. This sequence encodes CASSPFETGANTEAFF.